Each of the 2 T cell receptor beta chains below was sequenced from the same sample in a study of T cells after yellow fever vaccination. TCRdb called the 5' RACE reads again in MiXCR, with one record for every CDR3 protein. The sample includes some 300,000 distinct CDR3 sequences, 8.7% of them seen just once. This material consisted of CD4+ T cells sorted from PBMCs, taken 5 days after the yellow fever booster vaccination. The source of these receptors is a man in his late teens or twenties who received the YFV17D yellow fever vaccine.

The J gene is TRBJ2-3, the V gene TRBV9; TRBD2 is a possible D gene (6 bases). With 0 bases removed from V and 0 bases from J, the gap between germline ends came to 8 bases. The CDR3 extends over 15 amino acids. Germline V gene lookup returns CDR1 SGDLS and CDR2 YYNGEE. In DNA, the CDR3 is TGTGCCAGCAGCGTAGGCGGGGAGAGCACAGATACGCAGTATTTT. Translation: CASSVGGESTDTQYF.

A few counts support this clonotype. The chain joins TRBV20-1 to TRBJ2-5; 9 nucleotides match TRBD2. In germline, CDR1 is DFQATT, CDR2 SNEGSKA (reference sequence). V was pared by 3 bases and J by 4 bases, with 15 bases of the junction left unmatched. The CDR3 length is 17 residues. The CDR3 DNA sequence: TGCAGTGCTAGGTACCGACGTCTGCGGGGGGGTCGAGAGACCCAGTACTTC. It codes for CSARYRRLRGGRETQYF.